This TCR beta chain was found in a study of control samples from healthy donors and cancer patients. Measured with immunoSEQ multiplex PCR; TCRdb has only the in-frame clones, and not every one. The sample holds 120,000 or so clones, more than 75% seen once. This sequence originates from a woman in her sixties with lung cancer. Material for sequencing was PBMCs.

The CDR3 loop is CASSSSGTGQTDTQYF. CDR3 sequence (DNA): TGTGCCAGCTCTTCATCCGGGACAGGACAGACAGATACGCAGTATTTT. The chain uses TRBV18 and TRBJ2-3, with 8 positions matching TRBD1. V lost 6 bases to trimming and J lost 3 bases; unmatched junction nucleotides: 11. The germline CDR1 and CDR2 sequences are KGHSH and LQKENI. This CDR3 has 16 amino acids.